This T cell receptor beta chain was sequenced for a study of T cell changes during pregnancy in multiple sclerosis. Assay used: immunoSEQ multiplex PCR; TCRdb lists only in-frame clones, some missing. There are 40,000 to 45,000 clones in the sample; 70% to 90% occur only once, and 0.5% to 0.65% lies in the top ten. The junction had 6 bases not matched to a gene; V was cut back by 4 bases and J by 2 bases. CDR3 length: 15 residues. Germline loops: CDR1 SGHRS, CDR2 YFSETQ. This clonotype was obtained from a female donor with multiple sclerosis, enrolled in a pregnancy study. The genes are TRBV5-1 and TRBJ1-3; 7 nucleotides line up with TRBD1. The material sequenced was CD4+ T cells from peripheral blood mononuclear cells, taken in the first trimester of pregnancy. The CDR3 sequence is CASSGNRGPGNTIYF. CDR3 DNA: TGCGCCAGCAGCGGAAACAGGGGCCCTGGAAACACCATATATTTT. The full variable domain, rest sourced from reference TRBV5-1 and TRBJ1-3, is KAGVTQTPRYLIKTRGQQVTLSCSPISGHRSVSWYQQTPGQGLQFLFEYFSETQRNKGNFPGRFSGRQFSNSRSEMNVSTLELGDSALYLCASSGNRGPGNTIYFGEGSWLTVV.